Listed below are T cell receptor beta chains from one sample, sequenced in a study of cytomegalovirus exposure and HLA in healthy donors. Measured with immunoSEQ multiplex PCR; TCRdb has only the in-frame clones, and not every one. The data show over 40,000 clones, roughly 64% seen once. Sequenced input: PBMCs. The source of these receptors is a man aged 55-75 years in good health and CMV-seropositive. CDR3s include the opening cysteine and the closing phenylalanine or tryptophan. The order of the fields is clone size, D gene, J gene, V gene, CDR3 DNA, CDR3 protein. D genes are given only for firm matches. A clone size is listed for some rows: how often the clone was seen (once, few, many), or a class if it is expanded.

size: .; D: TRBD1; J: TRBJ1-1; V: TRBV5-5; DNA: TGTGCCAGCAGCTTTTGGACAGGGGTGAGGAACACTGAAGCTTTCTTT; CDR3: CASSFWTGVRNTEAFF
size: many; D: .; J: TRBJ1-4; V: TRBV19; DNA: TGTGCCAGTAATGTAGGACGGGCGGGAGAAAAACTGTTTTTT; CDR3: CASNVGRAGEKLFF
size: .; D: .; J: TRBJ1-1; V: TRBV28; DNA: TGTGCCAGCAGTTCCCCAGGGAACACTGAAGCTTTCTTT; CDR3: CASSSPGNTEAFF
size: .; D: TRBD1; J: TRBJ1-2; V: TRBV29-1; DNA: TGCAGCGTTCCGTCGACAGGGGACTACTATGGCTACACCTTC; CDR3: CSVPSTGDYYGYTF
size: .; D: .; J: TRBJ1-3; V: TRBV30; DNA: TGTGCCTGGAGTCCGCCGGGGGGAAACACCATATATTTT; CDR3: CAWSPPGGNTIYF
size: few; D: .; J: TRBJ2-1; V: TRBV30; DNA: TGTGCCTGGAGTGTACCTGGGGGGAGGTATGAGCAGTTCTTC; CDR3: CAWSVPGGRYEQFF
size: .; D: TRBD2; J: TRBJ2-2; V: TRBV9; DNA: TGTGCCAGCAGCGTAGAAGCGGGAGGGCGAAGACGGACCGGGGAGCTGTTTTTT; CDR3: CASSVEAGGRRRTGELFF
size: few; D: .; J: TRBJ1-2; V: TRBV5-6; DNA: TGTGCCAGCAGCTTGGGTTCCAGGGTAGATGGCTACACCTTC; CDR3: CASSLGSRVDGYTF
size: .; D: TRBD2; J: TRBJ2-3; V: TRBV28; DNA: TGTGCCAGCGTAGCGGGAGGAGGGGGATTCACAGATACGCAGTATTTT; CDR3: CASVAGGGGFTDTQYF
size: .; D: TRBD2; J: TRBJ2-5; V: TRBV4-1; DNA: TGCGCCAGCAGCCCCCTGAGAACTAGCGGGAGGGACCAAGAGACCCAGTACTTC; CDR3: CASSPLRTSGRDQETQYF
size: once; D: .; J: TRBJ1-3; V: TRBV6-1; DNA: TGTGCCAGCAGCACAGATCCAATCTCTGGAAACACCATATATTTT; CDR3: CASSTDPISGNTIYF
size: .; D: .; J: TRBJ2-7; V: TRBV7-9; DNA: TGTGCCGTGGGAACAGGATCGGGAGGGGGCGACGAGCAGTACTTC; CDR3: CAVGTGSGGGDEQYF
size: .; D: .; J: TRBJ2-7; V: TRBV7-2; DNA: TGTGCCAGCAGCCGGGTATACTCGGATGACGAGCAGTACTTC; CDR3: CASSRVYSDDEQYF
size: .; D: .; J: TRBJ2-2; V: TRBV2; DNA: TGTGCCAGCACCGCCTTAGTCACCGGGGAGCTGTTTTTT; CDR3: CASTALVTGELFF
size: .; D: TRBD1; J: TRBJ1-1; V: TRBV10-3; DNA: TGTGCCAGCAGACAGGGACTAAACACTGAAGCTTTCTTT; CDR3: CASRQGLNTEAFF
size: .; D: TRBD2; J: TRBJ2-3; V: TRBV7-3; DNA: TGTGCCAGCAGCGTCGGGGGGGGAGGCACAGATACGCAGTATTTT; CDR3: CASSVGGGGTDTQYF
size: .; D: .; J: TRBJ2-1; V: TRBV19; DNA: TGTGCCAGTAGTACCCGTTTCAATGAGCAGTTCTTC; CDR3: CASSTRFNEQFF
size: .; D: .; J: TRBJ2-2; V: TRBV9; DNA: TGTGCCAGCAGCGTAGATCTTACCGGGGAGCTGTTTTTT; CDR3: CASSVDLTGELFF
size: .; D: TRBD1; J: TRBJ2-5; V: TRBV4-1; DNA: TGCGCCAGCAGCCCCACCGGGACAGAGGGAGAGACCCAGTACTTC; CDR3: CASSPTGTEGETQYF
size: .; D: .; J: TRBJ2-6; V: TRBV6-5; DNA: TGTGCCAGCAGTTATTCCGACAGCTCTGGGGCCAACGTCCTGACTTTC; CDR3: CASSYSDSSGANVLTF
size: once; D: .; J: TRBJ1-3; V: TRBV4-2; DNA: TGTGCCAGCAGCCAAGATATTGTACAGGGAGGGCGTATAGCCTCTGGAAACACCATATATTTT; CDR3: CASSQDIVQGGRIASGNTIYF
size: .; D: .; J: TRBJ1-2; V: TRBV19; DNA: TGTGCCAGTAGTCGGACGGGGGGTCCCAACTATGGCTACACCTTC; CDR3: CASSRTGGPNYGYTF
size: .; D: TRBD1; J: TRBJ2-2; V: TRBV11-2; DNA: TGTGCCAGCAGCTTAGGAGTCGGGACAGGGAGGGACACCGGGGAGCTGTTTTTT; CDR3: CASSLGVGTGRDTGELFF
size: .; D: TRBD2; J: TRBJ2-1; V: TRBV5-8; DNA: TGTGCCAGCATCGAGCGGGGGGGGCCTTACAATGAGCAGTTCTTC; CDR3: CASIERGGPYNEQFF
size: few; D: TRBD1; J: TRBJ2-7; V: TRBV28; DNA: TGTGCCAGCAGTCCGGGGACAGGGTACGAGCAGTACTTC; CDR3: CASSPGTGYEQYF
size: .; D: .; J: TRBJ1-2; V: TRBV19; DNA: TGTGCCAGTTCTCCGGGTGGGGGCTACACCTTC; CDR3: CASSPGGGYTF
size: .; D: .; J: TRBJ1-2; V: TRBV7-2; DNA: TGTGCCAGCAGCTTAGCCCTCCGGGGAAACTATGGCTACACCTTC; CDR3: CASSLALRGNYGYTF
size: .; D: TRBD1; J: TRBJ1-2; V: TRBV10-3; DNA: TGTGCCATCGGACAGGAGGACTATGGCTACACCTTC; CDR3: CAIGQEDYGYTF
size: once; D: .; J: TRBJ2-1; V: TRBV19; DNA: TGTGCCAGTACCTCGAGCGGCTCCACAAGTAGCTCCTACAATGAGCAGTTCTTC; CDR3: CASTSSGSTSSSYNEQFF
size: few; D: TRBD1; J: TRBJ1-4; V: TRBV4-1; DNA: TGCGCCAGCAGCCGGGGACAGGGGCATGAAAAACTGTTTTTT; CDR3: CASSRGQGHEKLFF
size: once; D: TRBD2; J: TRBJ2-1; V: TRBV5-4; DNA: TGTGCCAGCAAGGCGGGAGGGCCCGTCGGTGAGCAGTTCTTC; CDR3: CASKAGGPVGEQFF
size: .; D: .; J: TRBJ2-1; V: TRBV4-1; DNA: TGCGCCAGCAGCCAAGTCGATGGACTAACTGGGGAGCAGTTCTTC; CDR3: CASSQVDGLTGEQFF
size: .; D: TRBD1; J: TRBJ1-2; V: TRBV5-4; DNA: TGTGCCAGCAGCTTACAGGACAGGGGGCACGGCTACACCTTC; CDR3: CASSLQDRGHGYTF
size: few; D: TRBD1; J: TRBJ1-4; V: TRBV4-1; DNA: TGCGCCAGCAGCCTTGGGACAGATAATGAAAAACTGTTTTTT; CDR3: CASSLGTDNEKLFF
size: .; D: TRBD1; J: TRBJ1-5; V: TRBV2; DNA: TGTGCCAGCAGTCTGACAGGGAGCCAGCCCCAGCATTTT; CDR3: CASSLTGSQPQHF
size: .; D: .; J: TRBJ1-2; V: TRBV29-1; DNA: TGCAGCGTTGAAGGGGCAGATAACTATGGCTACACCTTC; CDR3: CSVEGADNYGYTF
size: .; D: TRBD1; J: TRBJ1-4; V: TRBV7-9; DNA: TGTGCCAGCAGTCCTACGGGACAGGCTAATGAAAAACTGTTTTTT; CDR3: CASSPTGQANEKLFF
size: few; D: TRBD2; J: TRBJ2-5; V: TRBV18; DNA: TGTGCCAGCTCACCATTCGCGACTAGCGATGGGGAGACCCAGTACTTC; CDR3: CASSPFATSDGETQYF
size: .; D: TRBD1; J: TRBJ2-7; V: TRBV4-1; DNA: TGCGCCAGCAGCCAGCGGACAGGGGATTTCTACGAGCAGTACTTC; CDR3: CASSQRTGDFYEQYF
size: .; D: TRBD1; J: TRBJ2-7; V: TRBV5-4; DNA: TGTGCCAGCAGCTCGACAGGGCTCCACGAGCAGTACTTC; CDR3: CASSSTGLHEQYF
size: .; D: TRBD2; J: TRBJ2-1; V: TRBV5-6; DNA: TGTGCCAGCTTCGCAACTAGCGGGAGGTTCGATGAGCAGTTCTTC; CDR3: CASFATSGRFDEQFF
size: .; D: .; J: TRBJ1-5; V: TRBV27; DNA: TGTGCCAGCAGCCTAGCTGGGGGGCAGCCCCAGCATTTT; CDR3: CASSLAGGQPQHF
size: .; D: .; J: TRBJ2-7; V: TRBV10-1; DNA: TGCGCCAGCAGTGAATCCCAGGACAGCTACGAGCAGTACTTC; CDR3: CASSESQDSYEQYF
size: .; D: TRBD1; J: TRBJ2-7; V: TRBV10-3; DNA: TGTGCCATCAGAGACAAGGACAGGGTCGTGTTCGAGCAGTACTTC; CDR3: CAIRDKDRVVFEQYF
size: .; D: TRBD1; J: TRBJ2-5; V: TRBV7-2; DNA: TGTGCCAGCAGCTCCCCCAGGAGACAGGGCAAAGAGACCCAGTACTTC; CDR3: CASSSPRRQGKETQYF
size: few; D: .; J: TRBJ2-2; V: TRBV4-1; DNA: TGCGCCAGCAGCCAATTCGGTACCCACAGGGGAGGCACCGGGGAGCTGTTTTTT; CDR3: CASSQFGTHRGGTGELFF
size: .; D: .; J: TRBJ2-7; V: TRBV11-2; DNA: TGTGCCAGCAGCATGACTCCACTCCAGTACTTC; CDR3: CASSMTPLQYF
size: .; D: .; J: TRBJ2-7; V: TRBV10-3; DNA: TGTGCCATCAGTGCAGGAGGACCTGTCGAGCAGTACTTC; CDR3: CAISAGGPVEQYF
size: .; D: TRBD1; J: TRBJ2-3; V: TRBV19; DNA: TGTGCCAGCCACTCAGGGGGTTACGATACGCAGTATTTT; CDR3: CASHSGGYDTQYF
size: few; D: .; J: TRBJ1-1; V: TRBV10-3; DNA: TGTGCCATCAGTAAATCCACGAACATGAACACTGAAGCTTTCTTT; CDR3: CAISKSTNMNTEAFF
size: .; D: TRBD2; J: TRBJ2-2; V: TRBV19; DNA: TGTGCCAGTAGTATAGGGGCTAGCGGGAGGACGGGCACCGGGGAGCTGTTTTTT; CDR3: CASSIGASGRTGTGELFF
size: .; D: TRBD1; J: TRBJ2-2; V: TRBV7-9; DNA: TGTGCCAGCAGATCCCCGGGACAGGGGGCCACCGGGGAGCTGTTTTTT; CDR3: CASRSPGQGATGELFF
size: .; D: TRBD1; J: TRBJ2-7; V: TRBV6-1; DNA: TGTGCCAGCAGACCTCCGGGACAGGGACACTACGAGCAGTACTTC; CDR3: CASRPPGQGHYEQYF
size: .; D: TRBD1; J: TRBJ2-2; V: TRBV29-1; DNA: TGCAGCGAGGACAGGGGGCCTACCGGGGAGCTGTTTTTT; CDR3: CSEDRGPTGELFF
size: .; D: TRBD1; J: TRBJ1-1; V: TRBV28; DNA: TGTGCCAGCAGTCCAGGGACAGGCTTGAACACTGAAGCTTTCTTT; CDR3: CASSPGTGLNTEAFF
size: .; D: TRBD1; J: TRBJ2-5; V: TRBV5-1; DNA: TGCGCCAGCAGCCCCGGACAGGGAATGGGCTCTCAAGAGACCCAGTACTTC; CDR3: CASSPGQGMGSQETQYF
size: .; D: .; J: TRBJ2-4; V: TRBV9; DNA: TGTGCCAGCAGCATAGGAGGGACCAAAAACATTCAGTACTTC; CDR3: CASSIGGTKNIQYF
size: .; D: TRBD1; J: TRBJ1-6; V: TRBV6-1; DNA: TGTGCCAGCAGTGGCCGACAGGGCGATAATTCACCCCTCCACTTT; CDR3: CASSGRQGDNSPLHF
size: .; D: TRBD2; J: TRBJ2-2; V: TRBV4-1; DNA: TGCGCCAGCAGCCAAGAAACTAGCGGGAGGTCCTGGGACACCGGGGAGCTGTTTTTT; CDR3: CASSQETSGRSWDTGELFF